A selection of T cell receptor beta chains follows, all from one sample in a study of shared clonotypes between healthy human individuals. Generated by immunoSEQ multiplex PCR, the TCRdb table keeps only in-frame clones and is missing some. This sample has approximately 1.5 million clones, with 98% found just once. The specimen was naive CD4+ T cells sorted from blood. These receptor sequences come from a young man in good health. The CDR3 runs from the conserved cysteine through the conserved F or W. Each record gives: clone size, D gene, J gene, V gene, CDR3 protein, CDR3 DNA. The D gene is left open where the match is weak. Clone size is shown for a subset of rows, as once, few, many or a class of expanded clone.

>-|-|TRBJ2-7|TRBV7-9
CASSLSSTSYEQYF
TGTGCCAGCAGCTTAAGCTCTACATCCTACGAGCAGTACTTC
>-|-|TRBJ2-7|TRBV7-9
CASSKAERFYEQYF
TGTGCCAGCAGCAAGGCGGAGCGCTTCTACGAGCAGTACTTC
>-|-|TRBJ2-1|TRBV11-1
CASSSRDNEQFF
TGTGCCAGCAGCTCTCGAGACAATGAGCAGTTCTTC
>-|-|TRBJ1-4|TRBV19
CASSRQGNFLNEKLFF
TGTGCCAGTAGTAGGCAGGGGAACTTCCTGAATGAAAAACTGTTTTTT
>once|-|TRBJ2-7|TRBV27
CASSLRLGYEQYF
TGTGCCAGCAGTTTACGGCTCGGGTACGAGCAGTACTTC
>-|-|TRBJ2-1|TRBV5-1
CASSLARHLNEQFF
TGCGCCAGCAGCTTGGCTAGACATCTTAATGAGCAGTTCTTC
>-|-|TRBJ1-1|TRBV27
CASSRPRGRGENTEAFF
TGTGCCAGCAGTAGACCCCGAGGCCGAGGGGAGAACACTGAAGCTTTCTTT
>-|-|TRBJ2-7|TRBV5-5
CASSPQGGEQYF
TGTGCCAGCAGCCCACAGGGAGGAGAGCAGTACTTC
>-|-|TRBJ2-3|TRBV7-9
CASSLAGADTQYF
TGTGCCAGCAGCTTAGCAGGGGCAGATACGCAGTATTTT
>-|TRBD1|TRBJ1-5|TRBV7-9
CASSRPGQGNQPQHF
TGTGCCAGCAGCCGTCCGGGACAGGGTAATCAGCCCCAGCATTTT
>-|TRBD2|TRBJ2-2|TRBV9
CASSPQSGSLNTGELFF
TGTGCCAGCAGCCCTCAAAGCGGGAGTTTGAACACCGGGGAGCTGTTTTTT
>once|-|TRBJ1-1|TRBV5-1
CASSLSFASELNTEAFF
TGCGCCAGCAGCTTGTCTTTCGCCAGCGAGCTGAACACTGAAGCTTTCTTT
>-|TRBD2|TRBJ2-5|TRBV27
CASSPRTSGRLGVQETQYF
TGTGCCAGCAGCCCCCGGACTAGCGGGAGGTTGGGGGTACAAGAGACCCAGTACTTC
>-|-|TRBJ2-7|TRBV18
CASSPPPPDEQYF
TGTGCCAGCTCACCACCGCCCCCGGACGAGCAGTACTTC
>-|-|TRBJ1-5|TRBV6-6
CASSMDQGGIQPQHF
TGTGCCAGCAGTATGGACCAGGGCGGGATTCAGCCCCAGCATTTT
>-|TRBD1|TRBJ1-4|TRBV7-9
CASSGSGTVNEKLFF
TGTGCCAGCAGCGGATCCGGGACAGTAAATGAAAAACTGTTTTTT
>-|-|TRBJ2-3|TRBV5-1
CASSLDPTDTQYF
TGCGCCAGCAGCTTGGACCCGACCGATACGCAGTATTTT
>-|-|TRBJ2-5|TRBV9
CASTSGMAGGQETQYF
TGTGCCAGCACCTCCGGGATGGCTGGCGGCCAAGAGACCCAGTACTTC
>-|TRBD2|TRBJ2-7|TRBV18
CASSPRKRESTYEQYF
TGTGCCAGCTCACCACGTAAGCGGGAGAGTACCTACGAGCAGTACTTC
>-|-|TRBJ2-7|TRBV10-3
CAISVDNYEQYF
TGTGCCATCAGTGTGGACAACTACGAGCAGTACTTC
>-|-|TRBJ1-1|TRBV18
CASSPTGSRTEAFF
TGTGCCAGCTCACCCACGGGGTCTAGGACTGAAGCTTTCTTT
>-|-|TRBJ1-5|TRBV4-2
CASSQQPGDQPQHF
TGTGCCAGCAGCCAACAACCAGGGGATCAGCCCCAGCATTTT
>-|-|TRBJ2-1|TRBV29-1
CSVGPNEQFF
TGCAGCGTTGGTCCCAATGAGCAGTTCTTC
>-|TRBD2|TRBJ2-1|TRBV4-3
CASSQVWREGPLNEQFF
TGCGCCAGCAGCCAAGTTTGGCGGGAGGGCCCTCTTAATGAGCAGTTCTTC
>-|-|TRBJ2-1|TRBV14
CASSLKASYNEQFF
TGTGCCAGCAGCCTCAAAGCCTCCTACAATGAGCAGTTCTTC
>-|-|TRBJ2-6|TRBV19
CASSMGLPSGANVLTF
TGTGCCAGTAGTATGGGCCTCCCTTCTGGGGCCAACGTCCTGACTTTC
>-|TRBD2|TRBJ2-7|TRBV10-1
CASSLSGTKSYEQYF
TGCGCCAGCAGTCTTAGCGGGACGAAATCCTACGAGCAGTACTTC
>-|-|TRBJ2-7|TRBV5-1
CASSLDGYYEQYF
TGCGCCAGCAGCTTGGACGGCTACTACGAGCAGTACTTC
>-|-|TRBJ1-4|TRBV2
CASRMIRQSNEKLFF
TGTGCCAGCCGTATGATTAGGCAGAGTAATGAAAAACTGTTTTTT
>-|-|TRBJ1-1|TRBV29-1
CSVSTGMNTEAFF
TGCAGCGTATCAACAGGGATGAACACTGAAGCTTTCTTT
>-|-|TRBJ2-3|TRBV5-4
CASSGGASTDTQYF
TGTGCCAGCAGCGGAGGGGCTAGCACAGATACGCAGTATTTT
>-|TRBD1|TRBJ2-1|TRBV6-1
CASSRDRGGLEQFF
TGTGCCAGCAGTAGGGACAGGGGCGGACTTGAGCAGTTCTTC
>-|-|TRBJ1-5|TRBV2
CASSPHNSNQPQHF
TGTGCCAGCAGCCCCCACAACTCCAATCAGCCCCAGCATTTT
>-|-|TRBJ2-7|TRBV27
CASSFNGISYEQYF
TGTGCCAGCAGTTTTAACGGGATTTCCTACGAGCAGTACTTC
>-|TRBD2|TRBJ2-1|TRBV2
CASSALAGTYNEQFF
TGTGCCAGCAGCGCCCTAGCGGGGACCTACAATGAGCAGTTCTTC
>-|TRBD1|TRBJ2-7|TRBV19
CASRFRTGAYEQYF
TGTGCCAGTAGGTTCAGGACAGGGGCCTACGAGCAGTACTTC
>-|-|TRBJ2-7|TRBV10-2
CASSKDLTYEQYF
TGCGCCAGCAGTAAGGACTTAACCTACGAGCAGTACTTC
>-|TRBD1|TRBJ2-5|TRBV5-1
CASSPGTGPQETQYF
TGCGCCAGCAGTCCCGGGACAGGTCCTCAAGAGACCCAGTACTTC
>-|TRBD2|TRBJ2-7|TRBV6-5
CASSYGAGGLEQYF
TGTGCCAGCAGTTACGGAGCGGGAGGCTTGGAGCAGTACTTC
>-|TRBD2|TRBJ2-1|TRBV10-3
CAICDRASGRRYNEQFF
TGTGCCATCTGTGACAGAGCAAGCGGGAGGAGATACAATGAGCAGTTCTTC
>-|-|TRBJ2-5|TRBV7-2
CASSLERGETQYF
TGTGCCAGCAGCTTAGAACGGGGGGAGACCCAGTACTTC
>-|-|TRBJ2-3|TRBV28
CASLRQFRTDTQYF
TGTGCCAGCCTAAGACAATTTCGCACAGATACGCAGTATTTT
>-|TRBD1|TRBJ2-7|TRBV28
CASSYSSGTGFYEQYF
TGTGCCAGCAGTTATTCTTCCGGGACAGGGTTCTACGAGCAGTACTTC
>-|TRBD2|TRBJ2-5|TRBV9
CASSFRTSGIETQYF
TGTGCCAGCAGCTTCCGGACTAGCGGGATAGAGACCCAGTACTTC
>-|-|TRBJ2-5|TRBV18
CASSPLATIQETQYF
TGTGCCAGCTCACCACTAGCGACTATTCAAGAGACCCAGTACTTC
>-|-|TRBJ2-7|TRBV9
CASSVGLGNPLKQYEQYF
TGTGCCAGCAGCGTAGGGCTAGGGAACCCGCTTAAACAATACGAGCAGTACTTC
>-|TRBD1|TRBJ1-2|TRBV7-9
CASSLEDRASGYTF
TGTGCCAGCAGCTTAGAGGACAGGGCGTCCGGCTACACCTTC
>-|TRBD2|TRBJ2-3|TRBV9
CASSVRSGADTQYF
TGTGCCAGCAGCGTACGGAGCGGGGCAGATACGCAGTATTTT
>-|-|TRBJ2-6|TRBV7-9
CASSLESGSIFSGANVLTF
TGTGCCAGCAGCTTAGAATCGGGCAGTATTTTCTCTGGGGCCAACGTCCTGACTTTC
>-|-|TRBJ2-5|TRBV30
CAWSVHGGETQYF
TGTGCCTGGAGTGTACACGGGGGCGAGACCCAGTACTTC